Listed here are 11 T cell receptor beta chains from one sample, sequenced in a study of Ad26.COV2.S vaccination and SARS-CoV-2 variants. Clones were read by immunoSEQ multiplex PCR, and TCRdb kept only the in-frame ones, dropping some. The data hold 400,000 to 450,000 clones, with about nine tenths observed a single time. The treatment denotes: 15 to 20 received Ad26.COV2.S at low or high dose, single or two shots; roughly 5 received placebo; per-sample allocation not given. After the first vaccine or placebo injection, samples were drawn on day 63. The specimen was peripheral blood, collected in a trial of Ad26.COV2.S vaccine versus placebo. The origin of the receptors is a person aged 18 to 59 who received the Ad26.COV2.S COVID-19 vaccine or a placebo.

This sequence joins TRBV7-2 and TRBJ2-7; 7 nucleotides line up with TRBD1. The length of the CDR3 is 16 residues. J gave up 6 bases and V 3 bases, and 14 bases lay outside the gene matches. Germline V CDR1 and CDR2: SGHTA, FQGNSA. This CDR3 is CASSLDSGGVRLEQYF. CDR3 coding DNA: TGTGCCAGCAGCTTGGACTCAGGGGGAGTACGGCTCGAGCAGTACTTC.

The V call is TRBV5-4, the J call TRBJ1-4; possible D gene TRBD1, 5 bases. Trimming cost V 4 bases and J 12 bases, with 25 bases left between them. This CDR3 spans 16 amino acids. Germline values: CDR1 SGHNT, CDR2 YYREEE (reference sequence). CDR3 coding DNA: TGTGCCAGCAGCGAATGGGGGTCAGTAAGGAATATTGAACTGTTTTTT. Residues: CASSEWGSVRNIELFF.

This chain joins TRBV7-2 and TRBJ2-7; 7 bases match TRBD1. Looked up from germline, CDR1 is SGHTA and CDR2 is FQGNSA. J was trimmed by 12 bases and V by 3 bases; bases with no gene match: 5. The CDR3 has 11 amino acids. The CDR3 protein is CASSFRQGMYF. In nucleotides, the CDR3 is TGTGCCAGCAGCTTCCGACAGGGAATGTACTTC. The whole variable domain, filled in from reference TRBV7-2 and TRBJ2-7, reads GAGVSQSPSNKVTEKGKDVELRCDPISGHTALYWYRQSLGQGLEFLIYFQGNSAPDKSGLPSDRFSAERTGGSVSTLTIQRTQQEDSAVYLCASSFRQGMYFGPGTRLTVT.

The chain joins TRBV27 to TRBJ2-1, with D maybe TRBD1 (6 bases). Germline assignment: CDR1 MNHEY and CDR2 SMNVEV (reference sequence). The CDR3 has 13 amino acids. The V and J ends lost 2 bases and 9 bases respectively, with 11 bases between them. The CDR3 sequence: CASSLRQASEQFF. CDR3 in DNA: TGTGCCAGCAGTTTACGACAGGCTAGTGAGCAGTTCTTC.

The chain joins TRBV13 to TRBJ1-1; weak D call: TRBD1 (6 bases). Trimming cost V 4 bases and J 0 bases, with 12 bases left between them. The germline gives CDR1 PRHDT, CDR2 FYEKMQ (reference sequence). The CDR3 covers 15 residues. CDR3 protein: CASSYEGVLNTEAFF. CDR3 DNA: TGTGCCAGCAGCTATGAGGGGGTTCTGAACACTGAAGCTTTCTTT.

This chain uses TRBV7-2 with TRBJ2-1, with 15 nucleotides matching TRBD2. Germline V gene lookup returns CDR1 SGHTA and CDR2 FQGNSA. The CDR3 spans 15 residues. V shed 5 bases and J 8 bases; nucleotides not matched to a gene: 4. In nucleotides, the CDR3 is TGTGCCAGCAGCGGGACTAGCGGGAGGTTGGATGAGCAGTTCTTC. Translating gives CASSGTSGRLDEQFF.

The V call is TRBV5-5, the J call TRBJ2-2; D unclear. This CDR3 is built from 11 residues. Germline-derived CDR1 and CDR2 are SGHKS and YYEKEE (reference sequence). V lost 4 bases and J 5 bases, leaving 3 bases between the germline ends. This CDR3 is CASSPTGELFF. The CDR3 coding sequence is TGTGCCAGCAGCCCGACCGGGGAGCTGTTTTTT.

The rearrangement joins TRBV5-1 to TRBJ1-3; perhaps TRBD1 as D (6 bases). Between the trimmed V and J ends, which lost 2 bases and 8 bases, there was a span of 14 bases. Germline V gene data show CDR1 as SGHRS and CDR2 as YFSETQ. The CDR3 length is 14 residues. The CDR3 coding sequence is TGCGCCAGCAGCTTAGGAAGGGGGGAAGACACCATATATTTT. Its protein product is CASSLGRGEDTIYF.

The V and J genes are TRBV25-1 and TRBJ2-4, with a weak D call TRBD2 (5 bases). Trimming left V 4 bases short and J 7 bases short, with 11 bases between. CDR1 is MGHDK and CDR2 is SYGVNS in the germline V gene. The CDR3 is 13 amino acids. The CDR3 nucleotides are TGTGCCAGCAGTGTGGCAGGCGGGAACATTCAGTACTTC. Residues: CASSVAGGNIQYF.

In DNA, the CDR3 is TGCGCCAGCATTTCGGACAGGGGGCACGGTTCAGGACAGCCCCAGCATTTT. It is translated as CASISDRGHGSGQPQHF. V gene TRBV10-2 combines with J gene TRBJ1-5; 11 nucleotides match TRBD1. Germline loops: CDR1 WSHSY, CDR2 SAAADI. The CDR3 totals 17 residues. V gave up 7 bases and J gave up 7 bases; unmatched junction bases: 15.

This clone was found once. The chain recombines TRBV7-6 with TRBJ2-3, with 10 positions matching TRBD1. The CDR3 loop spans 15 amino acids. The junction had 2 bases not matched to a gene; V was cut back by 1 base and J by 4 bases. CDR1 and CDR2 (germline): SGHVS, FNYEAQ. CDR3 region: CASSLGTGGPDTQYF. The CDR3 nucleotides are TGTGCCAGCAGCTTAGGGACAGGGGGACCAGATACGCAGTATTTT.